The next 27 T cell receptor beta chains were all read from a single sample in a study of control samples from healthy donors and cancer patients. The repertoire was sequenced with immunoSEQ multiplex PCR; TCRdb's copy has only in-frame clones and lacks some. The profile shows approximately 100,000 clones, around 90% of them singletons. Sequenced material: blood. Receptors were obtained from a young man in good health.

The chain combines TRBV29-1 with TRBJ1-1; perhaps TRBD1 as D (5 bases). Germline V gene data show CDR1 as SQVTM and CDR2 as ANQGSEA. Trimming removed 3 bases at V and 4 bases at J, with 12 bases between. This CDR3 has 13 residues. The CDR3 is CSVDGQGRTEAFF. CDR3 nucleotide sequence: TGCAGCGTTGATGGGCAGGGTCGCACTGAAGCTTTCTTT.

V is TRBV15 and J is TRBJ2-1; 7 bases fit TRBD2. CDR3 length: 13 residues. Germline CDR1 is LNHNV and CDR2 is YYDKDF (reference sequence). The trim removed 2 bases at V and 8 bases at J, leaving 3 bases unmatched. In DNA, the CDR3 is TGTGCCACCAGCAGATTCCGGGGGGATGAGCAGTTCTTC. Protein: CATSRFRGDEQFF.

The chain links TRBV5-1 to TRBJ2-2; D not certain. Germline V CDR1 and CDR2: SGHRS, YFSETQ. V lost 0 bases, J lost 7 bases, and 7 bases lay in between. The length of the CDR3 is 13 residues. The CDR3 protein is CASSLAVGGELFF. CDR3 nucleotides: TGCGCCAGCAGCTTGGCCGTAGGCGGGGAGCTGTTTTTT.

The table lists this clone with many counts. This chain joins TRBV4-2 and TRBJ2-1; no definite D call. The length of the CDR3 is 13 residues. Germline CDR1 and CDR2: LGHNA and YNFKEQ. The V and J ends lost 6 bases and 9 bases respectively, with 15 bases between them. The CDR3: CASRQSARGEQFF. The CDR3 coding sequence is TGTGCCAGCAGACAAAGTGCTCGCGGTGAGCAGTTCTTC.

The CDR3 DNA follows: TGTGCCAGCAGCCCTGCTGGACTAGCGGACAATGAGCAGTTCTTC. Protein product: CASSPAGLADNEQFF. J is TRBJ2-1 and V is TRBV7-3; 10 positions match TRBD2. This CDR3 is built from 15 residues. With V trimmed by 5 bases and J by 5 bases, 6 bases remained unmatched. Germline CDR1 SGHTA, CDR2 FQGTGA.

The chain couples TRBV3-1 (or the pseudogene TRBV3-2) to TRBJ2-5, with 9 nucleotides matching TRBD2. CDR1 and CDR2 (germline): LGHDT, YNNKEL (reference sequence). V lost 6 bases to trimming and J lost 4 bases; unmatched junction nucleotides: 3. The CDR3 contains 13 residues. The CDR3 here is CASRGLARETQYF. CDR3 nucleotide sequence: TGTGCCAGCAGGGGACTAGCAAGAGAGACCCAGTACTTC.

CDR3 nucleotides: TGTGCCAGCAGCTTGGACAGGTCAGAGACCCAGTACTTC. Translated: CASSLDRSETQYF. The chain combines TRBV13 with TRBJ2-5, with 7 bases identical to TRBD1. V lost 3 bases to trimming and J lost 4 bases; unmatched junction nucleotides: 2. Per germline, CDR1 PRHDT and CDR2 FYEKMQ (reference sequence). The CDR3 is made up of 13 amino acids.

The rearrangement uses TRBV11-2 and TRBJ1-2; 10 bases map to TRBD1. With V trimmed by 5 bases and J by 7 bases, 10 bases remained unmatched. The CDR3 spans 15 residues. From germline, CDR1 is SGHAT and CDR2 FQNNGV. As DNA, the CDR3 is TGTGCCAGCAGCCCATCCGGGACAGGGGTGGTTGGCTACACCTTC. Translated: CASSPSGTGVVGYTF.

This chain uses TRBV30 with TRBJ1-1; perhaps TRBD1 as D (5 bases). Trimming took 0 bases from V and 1 from J, leaving 12 bases between them. Germline CDR1 and CDR2: GTSNPN and SVGIG (reference sequence). This CDR3 contains 15 residues. The CDR3 DNA sequence: TGTGCCTGGAGTGTAAGGAAAACAGGGAACACTGAAGCTTTCTTT. Translation: CAWSVRKTGNTEAFF.

The chain is built from TRBV5-1 and TRBJ2-7; TRBD2 aligns across 7 bases. This CDR3 is built from 16 residues. Germline loops: CDR1 SGHRS, CDR2 YFSETQ. Trimming at V came to 4 bases and at J to 2 bases, leaving 12 bases not matched to a gene. This CDR3 reads CASSARGAGAPYEQYF. In DNA, the CDR3 is TGCGCCAGCAGCGCCCGAGGGGCGGGAGCCCCCTACGAGCAGTACTTC.

The rearrangement joins TRBV28 to TRBJ2-3; 10 bases are shared with TRBD1. Trimming cost V 5 bases and J 3 bases; bases outside gene matches: 2. Germline V gene lookup returns CDR1 MDHEN and CDR2 SYDVKM. CDR3 length equals 14 residues. The CDR3, as DNA: TGTGCCAGCAGTGGACAGGGGGGAACAGATACGCAGTATTTT. This translates into CASSGQGGTDTQYF.

V is TRBV6-6 and J is TRBJ1-6; D gene unclear. V was pared by 5 bases and J by 3 bases, with 14 bases between. This CDR3 comprises 16 residues. Germline-derived CDR1 and CDR2 are MNHNY and SVGAGI (reference sequence). In nucleotides, the CDR3 is TGTGCCAGCAGTCCCCTGCTGGACCTCTATAATTCACCCCTCCACTTT. As protein: CASSPLLDLYNSPLHF.

V and J are TRBV11-2 and TRBJ2-5, with no clear D. The germline V gene has CDR1 SGHAT and CDR2 FQNNGV. CDR3 size: 12 residues. Between the trimmed V and J ends, which lost 3 bases and 3 bases, there was a span of 5 bases. The CDR3 region is CASSFDKETQYF. DNA of the CDR3: TGTGCCAGCAGCTTCGATAAAGAGACCCAGTACTTC.

Here the CDR3 DNA reads TGTGCCAGCAGCCAAGATGGGGGTCCTTTCTTT. Translation gives CASSQDGGPFF. This chain joins TRBV3-1 (or the pseudogene TRBV3-2) and TRBJ1-1; possibly TRBD1 for D (5 bases). CDR3 length: 11 residues. Trimming took 0 bases from V and 12 from J, leaving 8 bases between them. Looked up from germline, CDR1 is LGHDT and CDR2 is YNNKEL (reference sequence).

The chain carries TRBV19 and TRBJ2-1, with D perhaps assigned TRBD1 or TRBD2 (5 bases each). The germline V gene encodes CDR1 LNHDA and CDR2 SQIVND (reference sequence). Between the trimmed V and J ends, which lost 5 bases and 9 bases, there was a span of 20 bases. The CDR3 totals 15 residues. This chain's CDR3 is CASSPRDRPSTEQFF. In nucleotides, the CDR3 is TGTGCCAGTAGTCCCCGGGACCGTCCAAGTACTGAGCAGTTCTTC.

The J gene is TRBJ2-7, the V gene TRBV12-3 or TRBV12-4; unclear D gene. The CDR3 covers 13 residues. Trimming cost V 6 bases and J 2 bases, with 11 bases left between them. The CDR3 loop reads CASRPALTYEQYF. The DNA of the CDR3 is TGTGCCAGCAGGCCGGCCTTAACCTACGAGCAGTACTTC.

In this sample, this clone turned up once. The V call is TRBV27, the J call TRBJ2-1; unclear D gene. The CDR3 runs to 12 residues. Germline values: CDR1 MNHEY, CDR2 SMNVEV (reference sequence). Trimming pared 4 bases from V and 3 bases from J, leaving 4 bases between. CDR3 residues: CASSSFYNEQFF. The CDR3 DNA reads as TGTGCCAGCAGTTCGTTCTACAATGAGCAGTTCTTC.

This chain links TRBV20-1 with TRBJ1-1; tentatively, D is TRBD1 (5 bases). The CDR3 extends over 13 amino acids. Trimming stripped 3 bases from V and 3 bases from J, with 11 bases between. CDR1 and CDR2 (germline): DFQATT, SNEGSKA (reference sequence). The CDR3 DNA reads as TGCAGTGCTAGTTTACCGGGGGACACTGAAGCTTTCTTT. Translated, it gives CSASLPGDTEAFF.

CDR3 nucleotide sequence: TGTGCCAGCAGCTTTGCGGGCTCCTACGAGCAGTACTTC. This gives the protein CASSFAGSYEQYF. The rearrangement links TRBV7-8 to TRBJ2-7, with a weak D call TRBD2 (5 bases). This CDR3 is built from 13 residues. Germline V gives CDR1 SGHVS, CDR2 FQNEAQ. V was pared by 3 bases and J by 0 bases, with 6 bases between.

V is TRBV19 and J is TRBJ2-1; TRBD2 matches 10 bases. There are 14 residues in the CDR3. Germline-derived CDR1 and CDR2 are LNHDA and SQIVND (reference sequence). V lost 7 bases to trimming and J lost 3 bases; unmatched junction nucleotides: 3. CDR3 coding DNA: TGTGCCAGTAATCTAGCGGGGGACTACAATGAGCAGTTCTTC. Translating it yields CASNLAGDYNEQFF.

The chain uses TRBV19 and TRBJ2-6; D gene unclear. Germline V gives CDR1 LNHDA, CDR2 SQIVND (reference sequence). The CDR3 length is 15 residues. V lost 3 bases, J lost 1 base, and 7 bases lay in between. CDR3 coding DNA: TGTGCCAGTAGTATGGTAGGGTCTGGGGCCAACGTCCTGACTTTC. Translating gives CASSMVGSGANVLTF. The full variable domain, in which reference TRBV19 and TRBJ2-6 provide the parts outside the CDR3, is DGGITQSPKYLFRKEGQNVTLSCEQNLNHDAMYWYRQDPGQGLRLIYYSQIVNDFQKGDIAEGYSVSREKKESFPLTVTSAQKNPTAFYLCASSMVGSGANVLTFGAGSRLTVL.

The V call is TRBV6-5, the J call TRBJ2-2; D is undetermined. The CDR3 has 15 residues. Trimming took off 3 bases at V and 5 bases at J, with 13 bases between the two ends. Germline values: CDR1 MNHEY, CDR2 SVGAGI. The CDR3 region has the DNA TGTGCCAGCAGTTATCTGGGCTTGGGGACCGGGGAGCTGTTTTTT. Its translation is CASSYLGLGTGELFF.

The V and J genes are TRBV7-9 and TRBJ2-3; 9 nucleotides agree with TRBD1. Germline V gene lookup returns CDR1 SEHNR and CDR2 FQNEAQ (reference sequence). J gave up 0 bases and V 4 bases, and 11 bases lay outside the gene matches. The CDR3 spans 18 residues. CDR3 amino acids: CASSSTIRDRVSTDTQYF. The CDR3 nucleotides read TGTGCCAGCAGCTCTACTATAAGGGACAGGGTTAGCACAGATACGCAGTATTTT.

V gene TRBV5-4 combines with J gene TRBJ1-6, with 7 positions matching TRBD1. Trimming cost V 3 bases and J 5 bases; bases outside gene matches: 5. This CDR3 comprises 15 residues. From germline, CDR1 is SGHNT and CDR2 YYREEE (reference sequence). CDR3 region: CASSWGQLDNSPLHF. The CDR3 DNA is TGTGCCAGCAGCTGGGGACAGCTAGATAATTCACCCCTCCACTTT.

The chain combines TRBV7-2 with TRBJ2-1, with D uncertain. CDR3 length: 12 amino acids. The germline gives CDR1 SGHTA, CDR2 FQGNSA. Trimming took 2 bases from V and 7 from J, leaving 6 bases between them. The CDR3 sequence: CASSLQRNEQFF. The CDR3 DNA is TGTGCCAGCAGCTTACAGAGAAATGAGCAGTTCTTC.

The chain combines TRBV24-1 with TRBJ2-7; D gene uncertain. Germline CDR1 reads KGHDR; CDR2 reads SFDVKD. The V and J ends lost 2 bases and 3 bases respectively, with 7 bases between them. The CDR3 length is 13 residues. CDR3 residues: CATSDSGHYEQYF. The CDR3 region has the DNA TGTGCCACCAGTGATTCGGGTCACTACGAGCAGTACTTC.

This rearrangement joins TRBV7-2 to TRBJ2-3, with D hard to call. Trimming stripped 5 bases from V and 5 bases from J, with 11 bases between. Germline V CDR1 and CDR2: SGHTA, FQGNSA. The CDR3 has 13 residues. The CDR3 reads CASSPPLEDTQYF. Written as DNA, the CDR3 is TGTGCCAGCAGCCCACCTCTTGAAGATACGCAGTATTTT.